Listed below are T cell receptor beta chains from one sample, sequenced in a study of blood T cells in healthy people across ages. TCRdb itself ran the 5' RACE reads through MiXCR, one entry per CDR3 protein. Of hundreds of thousands of distinct CDR3 sequences listed, about 25% are singletons. This sample was shared with a second study, whose subject was T cells of mothers and their children.

The sample comprised blood. Every receptor here comes from a boy younger than 18 in good health. The CDR3 runs from the conserved cysteine through the conserved F or W. Each record gives: D gene, J gene, V gene, clone size, CDR3 protein, CDR3 DNA. D genes are given only for firm matches. Rows may omit the clone size; those that give it use once, few, many or a size class.

D: NA; J: TRBJ2-5; V: TRBV21-1; size: few; CDR3: CASSKVGGGQGVIKYQETQYF; DNA: TGTGCCAGCAGCAAAGTTGGGGGCGGACAGGGAGTAATAAAGTACCAAGAGACCCAGTACTTC
D: NA; J: TRBJ2-3; V: TRBV6-5; size: once; CDR3: CASGGHTQYF; DNA: TGTGCCAGCGGGGGACATACGCAGTATTTT
D: TRBD2; J: TRBJ2-1; V: TRBV7-9; size: NA; CDR3: CPSTVPGLAGIDNEQFF; DNA: TGTCCCAGCACCGTCCCGGGACTAGCGGGAATTGACAATGAGCAGTTCTTC
D: TRBD1; J: TRBJ2-5; V: TRBV7-9; size: NA; CDR3: CASRRQGRQETQYF; DNA: TGTGCCAGCAGAAGACAGGGTCGGCAGGAGACCCAGTACTTC
D: NA; J: TRBJ2-7; V: TRBV20-1; size: NA; CDR3: CSARGFLSYEQYF; DNA: TGCAGTGCTAGAGGTTTTCTCTCCTACGAGCAGTACTTC
D: NA; J: TRBJ2-7; V: TRBV4-2; size: NA; CDR3: CASRLGVYSYEQYF; DNA: TGTGCCAGCAGGCTAGGGGTCTACTCCTACGAGCAGTACTTC
D: NA; J: TRBJ2-7; V: TRBV7-2; size: NA; CDR3: CASSLFSPGSSYEQYF; DNA: TGTGCCAGCAGCTTATTCTCCCCGGGCAGCTCCTACGAGCAGTACTTC
D: NA; J: TRBJ2-7; V: TRBV28; size: NA; CDR3: CASIPGGTGEQYF; DNA: TGTGCCAGCATCCCGGGGGGGACAGGCGAGCAGTACTTC
D: NA; J: TRBJ2-3; V: TRBV7-9; size: NA; CDR3: CASKTARTDTQYF; DNA: TGTGCCAGCAAGACTGCCCGCACAGATACGCAGTATTTT
D: TRBD1; J: TRBJ1-5; V: TRBV24-1; size: NA; CDR3: CATSETGIGNQPQHF; DNA: TGTGCCACCAGTGAGACAGGGATTGGCAATCAGCCCCAGCATTTT
D: TRBD2; J: TRBJ2-5; V: TRBV10-3; size: once; CDR3: CATSPRTSGGETQYF; DNA: TGTGCCACCAGTCCACGGACTAGCGGGGGTGAGACCCAGTACTTC
D: NA; J: TRBJ2-5; V: TRBV20-1; size: NA; CDR3: CSARVSTGQETQYF; DNA: TGCAGTGCTAGAGTTAGCACAGGCCAAGAGACCCAGTACTTC
D: NA; J: TRBJ2-2; V: TRBV2; size: NA; CDR3: CASREEGYTGELFF; DNA: TGTGCCAGCAGGGAGGAAGGGTACACCGGGGAGCTGTTTTTT
D: NA; J: TRBJ2-5; V: TRBV6-2/TRBV6-3; size: NA; CDR3: CAIGLWEETQYF; DNA: TGTGCCATCGGCCTTTGGGAGGAGACCCAGTACTTC
D: NA; J: TRBJ2-3; V: TRBV18; size: NA; CDR3: CASSPGGISTDTQYF; DNA: TGTGCCAGCTCACCCGGCGGGATAAGCACAGATACGCAGTATTTT
D: NA; J: TRBJ1-4; V: TRBV5-6; size: NA; CDR3: CASSFSSQTNEKPFF; DNA: TGTGCCAGCAGCTTTAGTTCACAAACTAATGAAAAACCGTTTTTT
D: NA; J: TRBJ2-2; V: TRBV18; size: NA; CDR3: CASSRTEANPGELFF; DNA: TGTGCCAGCTCACGGACAGAAGCGAACCCCGGGGAGCTGTTTTTT
D: TRBD2; J: TRBJ2-5; V: TRBV20-1; size: few; CDR3: CSAKRGGNQETQYF; DNA: TGCAGTGCTAAGCGGGGGGGGAACCAAGAGACCCAGTACTTC
D: TRBD2; J: TRBJ2-2; V: TRBV27; size: NA; CDR3: CASSPRLAGKGGELFF; DNA: TGTGCCAGCAGTCCGAGACTAGCGGGAAAGGGCGGGGAGCTGTTTTTT
D: NA; J: TRBJ2-7; V: TRBV12-5; size: NA; CDR3: CASGLTANSYEQYF; DNA: TGTGCTAGTGGTTTGACCGCGAACTCCTACGAGCAGTACTTC
D: NA; J: TRBJ2-5; V: TRBV7-7; size: few; CDR3: CASSLARPAQYF; DNA: TGTGCTAGCAGCTTAGCGCGCCCGGCCCAGTACTTC
D: NA; J: TRBJ1-6; V: TRBV11-2; size: NA; CDR3: CASSSYPEVNYNSPLHF; DNA: TGTGCCAGCAGCTCCTACCCTGAAGTTAACTATAATTCACCCCTCCACTTT
D: NA; J: TRBJ2-7; V: TRBV2; size: NA; CDR3: CAIREGTGPPYEQYF; DNA: TGTGCCATCAGGGAAGGGACGGGACCCCCCTACGAGCAGTACTTC